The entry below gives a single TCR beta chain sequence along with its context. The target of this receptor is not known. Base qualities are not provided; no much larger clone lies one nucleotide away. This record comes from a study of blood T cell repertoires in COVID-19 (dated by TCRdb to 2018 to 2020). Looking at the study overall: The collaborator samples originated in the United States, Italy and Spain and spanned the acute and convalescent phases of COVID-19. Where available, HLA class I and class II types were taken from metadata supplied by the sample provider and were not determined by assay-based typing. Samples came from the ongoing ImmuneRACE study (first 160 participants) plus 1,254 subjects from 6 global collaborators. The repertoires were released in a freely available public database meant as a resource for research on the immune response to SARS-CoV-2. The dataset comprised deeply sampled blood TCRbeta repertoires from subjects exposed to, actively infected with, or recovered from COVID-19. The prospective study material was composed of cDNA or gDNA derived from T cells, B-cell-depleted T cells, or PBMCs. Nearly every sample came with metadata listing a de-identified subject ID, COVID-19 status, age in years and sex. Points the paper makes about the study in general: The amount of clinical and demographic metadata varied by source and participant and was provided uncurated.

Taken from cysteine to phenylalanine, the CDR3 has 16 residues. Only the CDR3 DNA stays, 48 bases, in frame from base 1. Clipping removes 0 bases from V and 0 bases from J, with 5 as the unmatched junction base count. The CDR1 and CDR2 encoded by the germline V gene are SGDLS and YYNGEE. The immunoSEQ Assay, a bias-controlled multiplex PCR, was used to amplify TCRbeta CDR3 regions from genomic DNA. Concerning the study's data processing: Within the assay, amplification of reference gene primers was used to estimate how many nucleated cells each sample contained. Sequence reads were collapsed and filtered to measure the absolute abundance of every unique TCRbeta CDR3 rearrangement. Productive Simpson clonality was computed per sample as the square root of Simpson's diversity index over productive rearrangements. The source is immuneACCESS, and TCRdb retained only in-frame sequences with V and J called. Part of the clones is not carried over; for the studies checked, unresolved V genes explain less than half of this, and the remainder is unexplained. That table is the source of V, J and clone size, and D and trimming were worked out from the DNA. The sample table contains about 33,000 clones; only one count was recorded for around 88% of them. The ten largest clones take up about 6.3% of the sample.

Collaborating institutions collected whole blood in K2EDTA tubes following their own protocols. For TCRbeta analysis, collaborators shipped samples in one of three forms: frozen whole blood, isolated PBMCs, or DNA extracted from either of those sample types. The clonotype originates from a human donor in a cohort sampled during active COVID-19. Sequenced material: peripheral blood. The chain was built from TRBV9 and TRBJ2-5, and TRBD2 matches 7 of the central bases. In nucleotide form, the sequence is TGTGCCAGCAGCGTAGGGACTAGTCGGTACCAAGAGACCCAGTACTTC. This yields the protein CASSVGTSRYQETQYF.